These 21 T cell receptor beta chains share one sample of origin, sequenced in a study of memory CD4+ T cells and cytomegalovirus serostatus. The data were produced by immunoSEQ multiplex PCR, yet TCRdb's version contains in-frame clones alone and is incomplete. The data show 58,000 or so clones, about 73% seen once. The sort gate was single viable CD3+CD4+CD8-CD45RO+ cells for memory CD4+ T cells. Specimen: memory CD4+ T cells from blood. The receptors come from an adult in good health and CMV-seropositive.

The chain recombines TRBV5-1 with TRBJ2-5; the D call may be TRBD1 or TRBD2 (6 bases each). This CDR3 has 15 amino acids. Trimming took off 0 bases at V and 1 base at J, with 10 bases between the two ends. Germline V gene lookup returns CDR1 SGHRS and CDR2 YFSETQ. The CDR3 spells CASSLVRGPQETQYF. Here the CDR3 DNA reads TGCGCCAGCAGCTTGGTCCGGGGGCCCCAAGAGACCCAGTACTTC.

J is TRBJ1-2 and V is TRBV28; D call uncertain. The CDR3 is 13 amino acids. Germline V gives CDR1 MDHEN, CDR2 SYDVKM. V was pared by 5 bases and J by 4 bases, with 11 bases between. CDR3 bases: TGTGCCAGCAGTCCCGCCGGTACCTATGGCTACACCTTC. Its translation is CASSPAGTYGYTF.

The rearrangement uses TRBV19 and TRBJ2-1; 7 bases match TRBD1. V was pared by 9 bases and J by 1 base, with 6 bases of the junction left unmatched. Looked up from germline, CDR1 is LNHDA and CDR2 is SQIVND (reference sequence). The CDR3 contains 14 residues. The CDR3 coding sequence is TGTGCCAGCCGGGACAGCGGTTCCTACAATGAGCAGTTCTTC. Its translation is CASRDSGSYNEQFF.

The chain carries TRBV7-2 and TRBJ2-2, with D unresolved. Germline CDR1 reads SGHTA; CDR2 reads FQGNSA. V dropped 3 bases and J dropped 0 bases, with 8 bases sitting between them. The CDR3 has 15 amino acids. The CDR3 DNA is TGTGCCAGCAGCTTCAGTCGGGCGAACACCGGGGAGCTGTTTTTT. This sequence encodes CASSFSRANTGELFF.

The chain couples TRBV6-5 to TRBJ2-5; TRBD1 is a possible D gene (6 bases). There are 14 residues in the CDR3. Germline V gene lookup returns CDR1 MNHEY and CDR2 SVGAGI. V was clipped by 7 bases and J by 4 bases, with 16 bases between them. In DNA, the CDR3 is TGTGCCAGCACCGCGGTCAGGGGAGCAGAGACCCAGTACTTC. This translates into CASTAVRGAETQYF.

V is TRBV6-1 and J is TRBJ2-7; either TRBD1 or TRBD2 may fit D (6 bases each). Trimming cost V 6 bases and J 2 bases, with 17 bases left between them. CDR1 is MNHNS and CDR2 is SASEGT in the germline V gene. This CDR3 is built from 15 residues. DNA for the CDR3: TGTGCCAGCAGAGACGGGGGCCGGAATCCCTACGAGCAGTACTTC. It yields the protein CASRDGGRNPYEQYF.

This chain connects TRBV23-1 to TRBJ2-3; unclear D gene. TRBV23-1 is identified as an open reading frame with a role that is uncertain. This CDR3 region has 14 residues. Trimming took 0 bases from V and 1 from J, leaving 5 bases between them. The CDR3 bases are TGCGCCAGCAGTCAATCAGCCCGCACAGATACGCAGTATTTT. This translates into CASSQSARTDTQYF.

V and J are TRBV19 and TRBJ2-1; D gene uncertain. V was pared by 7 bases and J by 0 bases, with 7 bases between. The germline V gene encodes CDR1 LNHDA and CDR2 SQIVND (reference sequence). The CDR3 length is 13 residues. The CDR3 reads CASKESSYNEQFF. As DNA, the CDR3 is TGTGCCAGTAAGGAAAGCTCCTACAATGAGCAGTTCTTC. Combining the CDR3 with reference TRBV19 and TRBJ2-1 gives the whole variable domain DGGITQSPKYLFRKEGQNVTLSCEQNLNHDAMYWYRQDPGQGLRLIYYSQIVNDFQKGDIAEGYSVSREKKESFPLTVTSAQKNPTAFYLCASKESSYNEQFFGPGTRLTVL.

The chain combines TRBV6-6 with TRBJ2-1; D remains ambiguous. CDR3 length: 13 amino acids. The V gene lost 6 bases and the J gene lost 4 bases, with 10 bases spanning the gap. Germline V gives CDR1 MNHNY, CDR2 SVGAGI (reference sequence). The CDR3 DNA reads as TGTGCCAGCAGCCCGGTAACTTACAATGAGCAGTTCTTC. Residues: CASSPVTYNEQFF.

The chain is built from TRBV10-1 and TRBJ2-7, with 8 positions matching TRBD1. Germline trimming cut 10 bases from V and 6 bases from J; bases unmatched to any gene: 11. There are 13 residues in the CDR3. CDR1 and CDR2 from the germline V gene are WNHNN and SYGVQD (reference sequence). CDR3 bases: TGCGCCAAAACAGGACAGGGTCCGGGCGAGCAGTACGTC. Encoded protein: CAKTGQGPGEQYV.

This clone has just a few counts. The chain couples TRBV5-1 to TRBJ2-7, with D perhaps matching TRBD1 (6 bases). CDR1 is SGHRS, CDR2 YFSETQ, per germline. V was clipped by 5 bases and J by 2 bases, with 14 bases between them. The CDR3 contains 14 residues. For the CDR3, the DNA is TGCGCCAGCAGTAAATCAGGGGCCCCCTACGAGCAGTACTTC. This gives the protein CASSKSGAPYEQYF.

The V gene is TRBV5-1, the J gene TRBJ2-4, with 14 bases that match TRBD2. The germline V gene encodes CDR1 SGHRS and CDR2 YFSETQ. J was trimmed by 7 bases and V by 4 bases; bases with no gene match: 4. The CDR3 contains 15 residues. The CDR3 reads CASSPGLAGVNIQYF. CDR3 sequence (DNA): TGCGCCAGCAGCCCGGGACTAGCGGGAGTTAACATTCAGTACTTC.

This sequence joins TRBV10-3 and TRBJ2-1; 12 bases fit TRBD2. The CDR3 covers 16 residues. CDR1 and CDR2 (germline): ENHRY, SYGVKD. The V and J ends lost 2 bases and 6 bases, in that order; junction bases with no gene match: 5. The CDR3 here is CAISEGLAGSFNEQFF. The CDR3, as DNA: TGTGCCATCAGTGAGGGACTAGCGGGGAGCTTCAATGAGCAGTTCTTC.

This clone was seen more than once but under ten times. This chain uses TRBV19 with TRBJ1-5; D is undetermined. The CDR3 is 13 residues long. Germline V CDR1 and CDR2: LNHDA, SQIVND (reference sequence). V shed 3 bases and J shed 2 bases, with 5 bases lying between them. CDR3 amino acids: CASSMRGNQPQHF. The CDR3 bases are TGTGCCAGTAGTATGCGAGGCAATCAGCCCCAGCATTTT.

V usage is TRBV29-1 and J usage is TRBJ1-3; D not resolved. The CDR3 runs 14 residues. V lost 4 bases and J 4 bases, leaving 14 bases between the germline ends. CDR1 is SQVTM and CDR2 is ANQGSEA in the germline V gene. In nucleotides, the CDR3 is TGCAGCGTTGTGCTTCCGGGCTCGGGAAACACCATATATTTT. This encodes CSVVLPGSGNTIYF.

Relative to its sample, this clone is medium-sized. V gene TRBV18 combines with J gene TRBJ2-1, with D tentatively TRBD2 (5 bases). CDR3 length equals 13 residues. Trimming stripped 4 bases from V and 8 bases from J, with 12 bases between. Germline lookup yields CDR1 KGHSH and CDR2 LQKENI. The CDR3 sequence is CASSLLVSDEQFF. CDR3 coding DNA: TGTGCCAGCTCACTCCTCGTTAGCGATGAGCAGTTCTTC.

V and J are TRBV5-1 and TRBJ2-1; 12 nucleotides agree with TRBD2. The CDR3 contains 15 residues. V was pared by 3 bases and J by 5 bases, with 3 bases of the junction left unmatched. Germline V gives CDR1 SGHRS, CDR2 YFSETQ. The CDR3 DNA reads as TGCGCCAGCAGCTCGCGGACTAGCGGGAACAATGAGCAGTTCTTC. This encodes CASSSRTSGNNEQFF. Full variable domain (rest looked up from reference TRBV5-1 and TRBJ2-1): KAGVTQTPRYLIKTRGQQVTLSCSPISGHRSVSWYQQTPGQGLQFLFEYFSETQRNKGNFPGRFSGRQFSNSRSEMNVSTLELGDSALYLCASSSRTSGNNEQFFGPGTRLTVL.

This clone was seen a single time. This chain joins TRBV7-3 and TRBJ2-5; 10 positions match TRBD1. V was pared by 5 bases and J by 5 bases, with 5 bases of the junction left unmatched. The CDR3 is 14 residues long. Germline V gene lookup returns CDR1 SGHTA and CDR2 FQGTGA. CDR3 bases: TGTGCCAGCAGCCCGACAGGGGGCGTCGAGACCCAGTACTTC. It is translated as CASSPTGGVETQYF. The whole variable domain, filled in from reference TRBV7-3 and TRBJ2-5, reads GAGVSQTPSNKVTEKGKYVELRCDPISGHTALYWYRQSLGQGPEFLIYFQGTGAADDSGLPNDRFFAVRPEGSVSTLKIQRTERGDSAVYLCASSPTGGVETQYFGPGTRLLVL.

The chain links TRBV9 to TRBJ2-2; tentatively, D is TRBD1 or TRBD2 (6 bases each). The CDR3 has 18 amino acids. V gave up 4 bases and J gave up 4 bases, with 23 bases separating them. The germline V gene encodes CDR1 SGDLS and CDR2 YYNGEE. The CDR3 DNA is TGTGCCAGCAGCCCGAGACCGGGGGCGCCCGGGGTCACCGGGGAGCTGTTTTTT. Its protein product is CASSPRPGAPGVTGELFF.

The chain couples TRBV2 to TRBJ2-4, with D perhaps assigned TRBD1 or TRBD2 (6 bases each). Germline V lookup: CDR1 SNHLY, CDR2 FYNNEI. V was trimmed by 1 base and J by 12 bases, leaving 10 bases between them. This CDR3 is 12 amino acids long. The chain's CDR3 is CASSEGGGNQYF. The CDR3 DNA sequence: TGTGCCAGCAGTGAAGGAGGGGGGAATCAGTACTTC.

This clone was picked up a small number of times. Here the CDR3 reads CASSWGSDYEQYV. CDR3 DNA sequence: TGTGCCAGCAGCTGGGGATCGGATTACGAGCAGTACGTC. V and J are TRBV11-3 and TRBJ2-7; no definite D call. V lost 4 bases and J lost 4, with 11 bases in between. Germline values: CDR1 SGHNT, CDR2 YENEEA. CDR3 length equals 13 residues.